The rows below give T cell receptor beta chains drawn from one sample of a study of shared clonotypes between healthy human individuals. The repertoire was sequenced with immunoSEQ multiplex PCR; TCRdb's copy has only in-frame clones and lacks some. In the table there are some 1.5 million clones, 95% to 99% of which are singletons. What was sequenced was naive CD4+ T cells sorted from blood. Receptor source: a man under 40 in good health. Each CDR3 is given with its conserved first and last residue. Each record gives: V gene, clone size, J gene, CDR3 protein. Only some rows state a clone size, as once, few, many or a class for expanded clones.

TRBV19	NA	TRBJ2-1	CASSGQVMRSYNEQFF
TRBV2	NA	TRBJ2-1	CASSRRGTREHNEQFF
TRBV29-1	NA	TRBJ2-3	CSWGLTDTQYF
TRBV25-1	NA	TRBJ2-1	CASSDASGRARNNEQFF
TRBV11-2	NA	TRBJ2-5	CASSSGTGGTPGETQYF
TRBV6-5	NA	TRBJ2-7	CASSLDRGFHEQYF
TRBV7-9	NA	TRBJ2-7	CASSSDRGTYEQYF
TRBV28	NA	TRBJ1-1	CASSLAGTEAFF
TRBV27	NA	TRBJ1-1	CASSFLVAGADEAFF
TRBV6-6	once	TRBJ2-7	CASRQGLAAYEQYF
TRBV28	NA	TRBJ2-7	CASSQSDYEQYF
TRBV28	NA	TRBJ2-7	CASSGRTGGGGGMEYEQYF